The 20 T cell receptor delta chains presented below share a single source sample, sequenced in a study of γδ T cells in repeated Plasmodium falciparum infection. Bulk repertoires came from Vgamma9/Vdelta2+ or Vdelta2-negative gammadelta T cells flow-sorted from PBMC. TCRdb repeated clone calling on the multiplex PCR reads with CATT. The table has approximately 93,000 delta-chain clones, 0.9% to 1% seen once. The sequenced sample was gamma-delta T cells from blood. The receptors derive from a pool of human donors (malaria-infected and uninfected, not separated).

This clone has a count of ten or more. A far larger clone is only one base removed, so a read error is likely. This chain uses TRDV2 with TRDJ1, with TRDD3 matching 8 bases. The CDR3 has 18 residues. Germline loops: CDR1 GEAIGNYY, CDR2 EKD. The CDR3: CARDTVALGARYTDKLIF. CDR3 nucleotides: TGTGCCCGTGACACCGTCGCACTGGGGGCCCGGTACACCGATAAACTCATCTTT.

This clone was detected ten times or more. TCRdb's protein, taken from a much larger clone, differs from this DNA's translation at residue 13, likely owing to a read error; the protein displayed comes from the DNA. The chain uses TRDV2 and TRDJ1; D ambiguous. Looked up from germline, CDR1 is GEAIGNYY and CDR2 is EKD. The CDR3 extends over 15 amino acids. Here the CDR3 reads CACDTVGQYTDKPIF. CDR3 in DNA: TGTGCCTGTGACACCGTTGGACAGTACACCGATAAACCCATCTTT.

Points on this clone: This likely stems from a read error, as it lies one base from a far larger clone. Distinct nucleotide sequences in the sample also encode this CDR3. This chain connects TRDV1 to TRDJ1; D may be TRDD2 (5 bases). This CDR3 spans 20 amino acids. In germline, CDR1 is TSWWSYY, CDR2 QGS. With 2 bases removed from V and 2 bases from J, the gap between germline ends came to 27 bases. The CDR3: CALGEGPGLSYGTGTDKLIF. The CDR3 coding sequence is TGTGCTCTTGGGGAAGGGCCCGGCCTATCCTATGGAACGGGTACCGATAAACTCATCTTT.

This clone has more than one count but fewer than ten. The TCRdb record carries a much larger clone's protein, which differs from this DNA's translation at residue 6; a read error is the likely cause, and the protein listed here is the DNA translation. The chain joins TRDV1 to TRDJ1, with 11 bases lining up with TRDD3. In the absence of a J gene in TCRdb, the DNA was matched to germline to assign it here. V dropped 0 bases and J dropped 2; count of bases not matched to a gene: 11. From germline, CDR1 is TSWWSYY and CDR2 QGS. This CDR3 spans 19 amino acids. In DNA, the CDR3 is TGTGCTCTTGGGGAACTCACGGCAGACTGGGGGATAGGGACCGATAAACTCATCTTT. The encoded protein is CALGELTADWGIGTDKLIF.

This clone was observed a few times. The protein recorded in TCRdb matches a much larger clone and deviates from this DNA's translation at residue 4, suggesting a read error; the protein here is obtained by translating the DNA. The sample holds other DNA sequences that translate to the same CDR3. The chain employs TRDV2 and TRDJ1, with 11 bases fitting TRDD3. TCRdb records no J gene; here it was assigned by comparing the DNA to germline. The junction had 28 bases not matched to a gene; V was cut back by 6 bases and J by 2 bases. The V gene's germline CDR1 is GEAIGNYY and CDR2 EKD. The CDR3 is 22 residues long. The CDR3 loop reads CACRHPTSSRSTGGYFTDKLIF. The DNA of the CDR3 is TGTGCCTGTAGGCATCCTACGTCTTCTAGGTCTACTGGGGGATATTTTACCGATAAACTCATCTTT.

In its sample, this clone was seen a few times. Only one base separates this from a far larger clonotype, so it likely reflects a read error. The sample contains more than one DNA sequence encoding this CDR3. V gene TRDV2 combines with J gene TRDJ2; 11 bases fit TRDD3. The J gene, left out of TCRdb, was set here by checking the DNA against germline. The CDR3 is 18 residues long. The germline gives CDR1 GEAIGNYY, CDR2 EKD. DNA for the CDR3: TGTGCCTGTGACACGAAGTGGGGGATACGGGGTTTGACGGCACAACTCTTCTTT. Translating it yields CACDTKWGIRGLTAQLFF.

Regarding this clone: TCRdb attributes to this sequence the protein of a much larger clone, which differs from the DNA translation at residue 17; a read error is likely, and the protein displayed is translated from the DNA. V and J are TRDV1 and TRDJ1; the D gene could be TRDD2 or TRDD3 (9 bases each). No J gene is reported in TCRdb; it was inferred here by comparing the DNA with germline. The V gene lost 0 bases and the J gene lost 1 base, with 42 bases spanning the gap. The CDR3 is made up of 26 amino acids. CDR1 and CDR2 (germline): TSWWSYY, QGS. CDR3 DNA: TGTGCTCTTGGGGAACTCCATACCTTCCTACAGACCCCGTACTGGGGGACACAGTCTTGCACCGATAAACTCATCTTT. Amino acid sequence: CALGELHTFLQTPYWGTQSCTDKLIF.

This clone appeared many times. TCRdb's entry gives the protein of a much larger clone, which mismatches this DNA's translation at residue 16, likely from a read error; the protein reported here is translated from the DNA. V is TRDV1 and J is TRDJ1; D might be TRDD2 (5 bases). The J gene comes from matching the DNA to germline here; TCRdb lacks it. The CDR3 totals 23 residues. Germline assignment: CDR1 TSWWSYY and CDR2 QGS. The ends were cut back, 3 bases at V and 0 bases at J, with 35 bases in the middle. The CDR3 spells CALGDPLSTAPTYVHRYTDKLIF. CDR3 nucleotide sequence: TGTGCTCTTGGGGACCCCCTCTCTACGGCCCCAACCTACGTCCATCGGTACACCGATAAACTCATCTTT.

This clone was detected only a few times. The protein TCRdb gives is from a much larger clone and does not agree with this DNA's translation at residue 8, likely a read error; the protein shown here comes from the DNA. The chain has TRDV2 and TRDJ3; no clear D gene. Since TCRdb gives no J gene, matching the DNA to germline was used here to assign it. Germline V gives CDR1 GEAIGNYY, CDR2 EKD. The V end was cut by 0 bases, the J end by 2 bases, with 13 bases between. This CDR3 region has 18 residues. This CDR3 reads CACDTVSCEPWDTRQMFF. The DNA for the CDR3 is TGTGCCTGTGACACCGTCTCCTGCGAGCCCTGGGACACCCGACAGATGTTTTTC.

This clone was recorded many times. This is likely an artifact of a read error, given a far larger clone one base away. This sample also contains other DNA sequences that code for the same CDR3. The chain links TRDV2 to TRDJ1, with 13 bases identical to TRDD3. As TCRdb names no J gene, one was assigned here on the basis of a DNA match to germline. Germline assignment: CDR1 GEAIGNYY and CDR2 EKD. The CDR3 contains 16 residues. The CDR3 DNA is TGTGCCTGTGACATACTGGGGGATACGCTCACCGACAAACTCATCTTT. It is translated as CACDILGDTLTDKLIF.

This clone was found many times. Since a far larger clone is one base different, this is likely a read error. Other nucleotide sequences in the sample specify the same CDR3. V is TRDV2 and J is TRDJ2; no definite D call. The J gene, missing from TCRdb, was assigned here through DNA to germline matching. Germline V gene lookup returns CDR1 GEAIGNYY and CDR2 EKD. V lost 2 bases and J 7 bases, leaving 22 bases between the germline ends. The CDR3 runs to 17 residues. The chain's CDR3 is CACDKVGDPSRKAQLFF. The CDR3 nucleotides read TGTGCCTGTGACAAGGTGGGTGACCCAAGCAGGAAAGCACAACTCTTCTTT.

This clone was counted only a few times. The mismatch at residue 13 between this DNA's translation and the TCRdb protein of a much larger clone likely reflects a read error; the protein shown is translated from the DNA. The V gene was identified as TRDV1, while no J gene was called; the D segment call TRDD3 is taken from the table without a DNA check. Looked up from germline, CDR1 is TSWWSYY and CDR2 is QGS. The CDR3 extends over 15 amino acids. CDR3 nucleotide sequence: TGTGCTCTCGTACTTGTGCTGGGGGACACCGATAAACCCATCTTT. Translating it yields CALVLVLGDTDKPIF.

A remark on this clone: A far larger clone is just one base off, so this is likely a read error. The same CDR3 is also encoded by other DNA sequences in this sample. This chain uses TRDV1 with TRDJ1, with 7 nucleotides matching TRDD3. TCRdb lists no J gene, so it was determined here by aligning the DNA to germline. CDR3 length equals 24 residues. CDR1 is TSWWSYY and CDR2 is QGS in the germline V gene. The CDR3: CALGERGNLRFSSGGIHYTDKLIF. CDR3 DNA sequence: TGTGCTCTTGGGGAACGGGGAAATCTACGCTTTTCTTCCGGGGGGATCCACTACACCGACAAACTCATCTTT.

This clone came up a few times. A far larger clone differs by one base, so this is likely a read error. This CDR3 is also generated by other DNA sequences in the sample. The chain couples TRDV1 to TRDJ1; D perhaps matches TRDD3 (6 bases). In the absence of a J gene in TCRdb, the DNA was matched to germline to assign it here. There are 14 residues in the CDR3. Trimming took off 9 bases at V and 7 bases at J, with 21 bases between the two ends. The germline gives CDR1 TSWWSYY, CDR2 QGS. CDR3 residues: CALGIPWGSGKLIF. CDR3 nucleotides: TGTGCTCTAGGGATTCCTTGGGGATCTGGTAAACTCATCTTT.

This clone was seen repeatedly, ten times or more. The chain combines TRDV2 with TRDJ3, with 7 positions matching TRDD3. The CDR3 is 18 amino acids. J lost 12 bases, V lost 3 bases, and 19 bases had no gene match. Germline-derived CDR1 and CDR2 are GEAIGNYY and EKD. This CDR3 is CACDDGGVLGIKDRQMFF. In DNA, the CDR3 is TGTGCCTGTGACGACGGGGGAGTACTGGGGATAAAGGACCGACAGATGTTTTTC.

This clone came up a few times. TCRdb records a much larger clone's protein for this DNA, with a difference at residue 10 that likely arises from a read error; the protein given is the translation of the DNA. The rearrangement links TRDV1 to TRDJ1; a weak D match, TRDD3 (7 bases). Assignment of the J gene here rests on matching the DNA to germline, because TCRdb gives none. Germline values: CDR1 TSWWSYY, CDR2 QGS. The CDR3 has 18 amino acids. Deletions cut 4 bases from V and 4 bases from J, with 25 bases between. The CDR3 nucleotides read TGTGCTCTTGGGGTCCCACTTCCTCCGTGCTCTGGGGGCGATAAACTCATCTTT. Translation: CALGVPLPPCSGGDKLIF.

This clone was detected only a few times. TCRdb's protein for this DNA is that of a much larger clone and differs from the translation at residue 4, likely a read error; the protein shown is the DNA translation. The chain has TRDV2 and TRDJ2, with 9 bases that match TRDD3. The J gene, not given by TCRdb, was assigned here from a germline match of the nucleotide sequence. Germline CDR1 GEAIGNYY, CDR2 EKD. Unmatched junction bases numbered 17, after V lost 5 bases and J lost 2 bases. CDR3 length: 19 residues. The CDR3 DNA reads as TGTGCCTGTGGCACGGCGACTGGGGGAGATACAGGATTGACAGCACAACTCTTCTTT. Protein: CACGTATGGDTGLTAQLFF.

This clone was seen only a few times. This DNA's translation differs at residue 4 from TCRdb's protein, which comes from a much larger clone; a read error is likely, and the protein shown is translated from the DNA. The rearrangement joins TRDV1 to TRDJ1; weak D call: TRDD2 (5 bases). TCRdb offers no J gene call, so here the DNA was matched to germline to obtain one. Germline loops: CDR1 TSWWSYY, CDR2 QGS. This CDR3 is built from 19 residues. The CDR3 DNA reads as TGTGCTCTTAGGGAATCGGGGCCCCCGGTCGTCCTTCAAACCGATAAACTCATCTTT. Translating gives CALRESGPPVVLQTDKLIF.

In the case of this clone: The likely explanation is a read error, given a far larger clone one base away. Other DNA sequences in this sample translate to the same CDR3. The CDR3 region has the DNA TGTGCCTGTGACACTTTGGGGGACACAAAACTCATCTTT. It encodes CACDTLGDTKLIF. The rearrangement links TRDV2 to TRDJ1; 7 positions match TRDD3. The CDR3 spans 13 residues. The germline gives CDR1 GEAIGNYY, CDR2 EKD. V trimming: 1 base; J trimming: 8 bases; junction bases outside the gene matches: 6.

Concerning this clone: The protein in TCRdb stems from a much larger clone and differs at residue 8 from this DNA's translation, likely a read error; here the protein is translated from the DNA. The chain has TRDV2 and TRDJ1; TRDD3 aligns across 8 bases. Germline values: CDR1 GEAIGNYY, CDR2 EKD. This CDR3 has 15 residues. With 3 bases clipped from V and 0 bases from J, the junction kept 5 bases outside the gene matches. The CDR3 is CACDQLGAHTDKLIF. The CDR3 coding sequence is TGTGCCTGTGACCAACTGGGGGCGCACACCGATAAACTCATCTTT.